The 21 T cell receptor beta chains in this list originate from one sample, sequenced in a study of cytomegalovirus exposure and HLA in healthy donors listed by TCRdb under 2017. The method behind the library was the immunoSEQ multiplex PCR assay. A mixture of 60 forward primers for TCR Vbeta segments and 13 reverse primers for TCR Jbeta segments was used in the multiplex PCR. TCRdb stores this immuneACCESS table with in-frame sequences only. Part of the clones is absent; in the studies checked, under half of the shortfall reflects unresolved V genes, and no reason is known for the rest. Counted in this sample were 75,000 to 90,000 clones; 78% of them appeared once. The top ten constitute around 5.4% of the sample. Sequenced input: PBMCs. These receptors were obtained from a male donor in good health and CMV-seropositive.

The chain couples TRBV7-7 to TRBJ2-5; maybe TRBD1 (5 bases). This CDR3 is 14 amino acids long. The germline CDR1 and CDR2 sequences are SSHAT and FNYEAQ (reference sequence). V was cut by 3 bases and J by 5 bases, with 13 bases left in between. CDR3 sequence: CASSFYGATETQYF. For the CDR3, the DNA is TGTGCCAGCAGCTTTTATGGGGCTACCGAGACCCAGTACTTC.

The J gene is TRBJ2-7, the V gene TRBV28; 7 positions agree with TRBD2. CDR3 size: 13 residues. With 7 bases clipped from V and 8 bases from J, the junction kept 11 bases outside the gene matches. Per germline, CDR1 MDHEN and CDR2 SYDVKM. This CDR3 is CASTPGGQAQQYF. Here the CDR3 DNA reads TGTGCCAGCACCCCGGGAGGTCAGGCCCAGCAGTACTTC.

This clone was recorded a few times. This likely traces to a read error, being one base from a far larger clone. Other nucleotide sequences from this sample produce the same CDR3. This rearrangement joins TRBV4-1 to TRBJ1-3; D is unclear. Germline CDR1 reads MGHRA; CDR2 reads YSYEKL. The CDR3 extends over 15 amino acids. CDR3 in amino acids: CASSPDRDPRNTIYF. CDR3 in DNA: TGCGCCAGCAGCCCAGACCGGGATCCTCGAAACACCATCTATTTT.

The V gene is TRBV10-3, the J gene TRBJ2-3, with 11 bases identical to TRBD2. The CDR3 is 16 amino acids. After removal of 6 bases from V and 2 bases from J, the junction contained 7 bases not matched to a gene. Germline V gene sequence: CDR1 ENHRY, CDR2 SYGVKD. DNA for the CDR3: TGTGCCATCAGGAGGGGACTAGCGGTGACCACAGATACGCAGTATTTT. Amino acid sequence: CAIRRGLAVTTDTQYF.

This chain links TRBV7-2 with TRBJ2-1, with TRBD2 matching 7 bases. With V trimmed by 3 bases and J by 8 bases, 13 bases remained unmatched. There are 16 residues in the CDR3. The germline V gene encodes CDR1 SGHTA and CDR2 FQGNSA. Written as DNA, the CDR3 is TGTGCCAGCAGCTTGGCGAGCGGGACGGTCTTCTATGAGCAGTTCTTC. Protein sequence: CASSLASGTVFYEQFF.

This clone showed up many times. The chain joins TRBV7-2 to TRBJ2-3; no firm D call. Germline V gives CDR1 SGHTA, CDR2 FQGNSA. This CDR3 has 12 amino acids. Trimming shortened V by 5 bases and J by 4 bases, and 7 bases separated the two germline ends. This chain's CDR3 is CASSPLSDTQYF. The DNA for the CDR3 is TGTGCCAGCAGCCCCCTCTCAGATACGCAGTATTTT.

The DNA of the CDR3 is TGCAGCGTTGAAGGACACTATCGGACCGGGGCTGAAGCTTTCTTT. Translation gives CSVEGHYRTGAEAFF. This chain links TRBV29-1 with TRBJ1-1, with unresolved D. The CDR3 runs to 15 residues. V lost 1 base to trimming and J lost 6 bases, with 18 bases between them. CDR1 SQVTM and CDR2 ANQGSEA come from the germline V gene.

V usage is TRBV7-9 and J usage is TRBJ2-1, with TRBD2 matching over 9 bases. CDR3 length: 17 amino acids. The V and J ends lost 1 base and 3 bases, in that order; junction bases with no gene match: 7. Germline CDR1 SEHNR, CDR2 FQNEAQ (reference sequence). CDR3 sequence: CASSLGGSGSIYNEQFF. DNA for the CDR3: TGTGCCAGCAGCTTAGGTGGTAGCGGGAGCATCTACAATGAGCAGTTCTTC. The complete variable domain, with remaining parts taken from reference TRBV7-9 and TRBJ2-1, reads DTGVSQNPRHKITKRGQNVTFRCDPISEHNRLYWYRQTLGQGPEFLTYFQNEAQLEKSRLLSDRFSAERPKGSFSTLEIQRTEQGDSAMYLCASSLGGSGSIYNEQFFGPGTRLTVL.

This sequence joins TRBV5-1 and TRBJ2-7, with D perhaps matching TRBD2 (6 bases). Germline values: CDR1 SGHRS, CDR2 YFSETQ. The CDR3 has 14 amino acids. Trimming took off 3 bases at V and 3 bases at J, with 13 bases between the two ends. In DNA, the CDR3 is TGCGCCAGCAGCTGGGACGCGGGAAGCTACGAGCAGTACTTC. It is translated as CASSWDAGSYEQYF.

The sample holds one count of this clone. The CDR3, as DNA: TGTGCCAGTAGTAGGGGCCCGTCGGAGACCCAGTACTTC. It specifies CASSRGPSETQYF. This chain links TRBV19 with TRBJ2-5, with D perhaps matching TRBD1 (5 bases). This CDR3 has 13 residues. Germline V lookup: CDR1 LNHDA, CDR2 SQIVND (reference sequence). Trimming took off 4 bases at V and 5 bases at J, with 11 bases between the two ends.

This chain links TRBV7-3 with TRBJ2-7, with 8 bases lining up with TRBD1. There are 14 residues in the CDR3. V lost 0 bases, J lost 5 bases, and 3 bases stayed unmatched. Per the germline V gene, CDR1 is SGHTA and CDR2 is FQGTGA. This CDR3 reads CASSLTAGGDEQYF. The CDR3 nucleotides are TGTGCCAGCAGCTTAACCGCAGGGGGCGACGAGCAGTACTTC.

The chain recombines TRBV9 with TRBJ2-7, with D maybe TRBD1 (6 bases). This CDR3 has 14 residues. Germline-derived CDR1 and CDR2 are SGDLS and YYNGEE. The V end lost 0 bases, the J end lost 5 bases, and 12 bases lay between the germline ends. DNA of the CDR3: TGTGCCAGCAGCGTAGGAGGCAGGGGAAACGAGCAGTACTTC. Protein: CASSVGGRGNEQYF.

This sequence joins TRBV7-9 and TRBJ1-3, with a tentative D call TRBD1 (6 bases). Germline V CDR1 and CDR2: SEHNR, FQNEAQ (reference sequence). Deletions cut 5 bases from V and 0 bases from J, with 11 bases between. CDR3 size: 15 residues. The CDR3 here is CASSPGQYSGNTIYF. CDR3 DNA sequence: TGTGCCAGCAGCCCCGGACAGTACTCTGGAAACACCATATATTTT. Complete variable domain (other parts from reference TRBV7-9 and TRBJ1-3): DTGVSQNPRHKITKRGQNVTFRCDPISEHNRLYWYRQTLGQGPEFLTYFQNEAQLEKSRLLSDRFSAERPKGSFSTLEIQRTEQGDSAMYLCASSPGQYSGNTIYFGEGSWLTVV.

This clone occurred a few times. The chain is built from TRBV11-1 and TRBJ2-7, with D tentatively TRBD1 (6 bases). With 2 bases removed from V and 0 bases from J, the gap between germline ends came to 11 bases. The germline gives CDR1 SGHAT, CDR2 FQDESV (reference sequence). The CDR3 consists of 15 residues. Here the CDR3 DNA reads TGTGCCAGCAGCTTAAGGGACACGAGCTCCTACGAGCAGTACTTC. It translates to CASSLRDTSSYEQYF.

The DNA of the CDR3 is TGTGCCAGCAGTCAAGCGGGAGGCTATCTTAGCACAGATACGCAGTATTTT. As protein: CASSQAGGYLSTDTQYF. V is TRBV27 and J is TRBJ2-3; 9 bases are shared with TRBD2. Germline CDR1 and CDR2: MNHEY and SMNVEV (reference sequence). With 5 bases clipped from V and 0 bases from J, the junction kept 9 bases outside the gene matches. This CDR3 has 17 residues.

The V call is TRBV28, the J call TRBJ2-7; D perhaps matches TRBD1 (6 bases). Germline assignment: CDR1 MDHEN and CDR2 SYDVKM. There are 14 residues in the CDR3. Trimming removed 8 bases at V and 2 bases at J, with 16 bases between. The CDR3 sequence is CASRRAGDPYEQYF. DNA of the CDR3: TGTGCCAGCCGACGGGCAGGGGATCCCTACGAGCAGTACTTC.

This sequence joins TRBV20-1 and TRBJ2-1, with no clear D. The V gene's germline CDR1 is DFQATT and CDR2 SNEGSKA (reference sequence). With 3 bases removed from V and 7 bases from J, the gap between germline ends came to 4 bases. The CDR3 loop spans 10 amino acids. DNA for the CDR3: TGCAGTGCTAGTAATAATGAGCAGTTCTTC. Encoded protein: CSASNNEQFF.

The CDR3 sequence is CASSLRGAYNEQFF. The CDR3 region has the DNA TGTGCCAGCAGTTTACGGGGGGCCTACAATGAGCAGTTCTTC. This sequence joins TRBV27 and TRBJ2-1; 7 bases fit TRBD2. The trim removed 2 bases at V and 2 bases at J, leaving 0 bases unmatched. Germline loops: CDR1 MNHEY, CDR2 SMNVEV (reference sequence). This CDR3 comprises 14 residues.

The chain couples TRBV21-1 to TRBJ1-5; TRBD1 is the table's D call and was not checked against the DNA. TRBV21-1 is a pseudogene locus. The CDR3 spans 16 residues. As DNA, the CDR3 is TGTGCCAGCAGCTCGCGTGGGGCTAGACACCGGCAGCCCCAGCATTTT. This translates into CASSSRGARHRQPQHF.

The chain links TRBV15 to TRBJ2-7; D may be TRBD2 (6 bases). Germline CDR1 LNHNV, CDR2 YYDKDF (reference sequence). Trimming left V 9 bases short and J 0 bases short, with 9 bases between. CDR3 size: 12 residues. As DNA, the CDR3 is TGTGCCACGCGGGACTCCTCCTACGAGCAGTACTTC. Encoded protein: CATRDSSYEQYF.

This rearrangement joins TRBV5-6 to TRBJ2-5, with a possible D match to TRBD2 (6 bases). Trimming removed 1 base at V and 5 bases at J, with 9 bases between. Germline CDR1 is SGHDT and CDR2 is YYEEEE. CDR3 size: 13 residues. In DNA, the CDR3 is TGTGCCAGCAGCTTGACGGAGGGTGAGACCCAGTACTTC. The encoded protein is CASSLTEGETQYF.